One T cell receptor beta chain is described in this entry. The data originate from a study of T-cell reconstitution after alpha-beta-depleted transplantation in children. Unique molecular identifiers were used to barcode this TCRbeta library. Via MiXCR, TCRdb re-called the PCR reads, giving one row per CDR3 protein. The repertoire holds roughly 300,000 distinct CDR3 sequences, more than 8% seen once, with around a tenth in the top ten. V shed 0 bases and J shed 8 bases, with 8 bases lying between them. The germline V gene encodes CDR1 SGDLS and CDR2 YYNGEE. The CDR3 runs to 12 residues. The rearrangement joins TRBV9 to TRBJ1-1; no firm D call. Specimen: PBMCs from the stem cell graft donor, collected from the stem cell graft. The clonotype originates from a human donor who donated a stem cell graft to a child with SCID. CDR3 loop: CASSVEGIEAFF. Here the CDR3 DNA reads TGTGCCAGCAGCGTAGAAGGTATAGAAGCTTTCTTT. Supplemented by reference TRBV9 and TRBJ1-1, the full variable domain reads DSGVTQTPKHLITATGQRVTLRCSPRSGDLSVYWYQQSLDQGLQFLIQYYNGEERAKGNILERFSAQQFPDLHSELNLSSLELGDSALYFCASSVEGIEAFFGQGTRLTVV.